These T cell receptor beta chains were read from a single sample in a study of cytomegalovirus exposure and HLA in healthy donors. Assay: immunoSEQ multiplex PCR; the TCRdb copy retains only in-frame clones and omits some. Here the sample spans about 160,000 clones, around 81% being singletons. What was sequenced was PBMCs. The receptors shown here come from a man between 40 and 49 years old in good health and CMV-seronegative. CDR3s leave out the opening cysteine and the closing phenylalanine or tryptophan. Only part of the rows carry a size: once, few, many, or a class if the clone is expanded.

cdr3_length v_call clone_size cdr3_aa
12 TRBV5-6 - ASSLESLRYGYT
15 TRBV7-8 - ASSSTGLAGGGKTQY
13 TRBV18 few ASSTNRGENTEAF
13 TRBV6-5 - ASSYGQGMDQPQH
13 TRBV10-1 - ASSIGGANTGELF
11 TRBV7-3 - ASSPKGAGEQY
12 TRBV30 - AWSVTGKRETQY
13 TRBV30 - AWSVRGQSNQPQH
15 TRBV1 - TSSQENRAPSGNTIY
14 TRBV15 - ATSRDGEGGYNEQY
14 TRBV7-2 - ASSLGQQALGHGYT
11 TRBV19 - ASSRGGETEAF
13 TRBV2 - ASIYPLLNSDTQY
14 TRBV19 - ASSRSSGSYKETQY
12 TRBV5-1 few ASSLEQGRDTQY
13 TRBV6-1 few ASSEDDRAVTEAF
14 TRBV5-4 few ASSLGGGQGHEKLF
13 TRBV15 - ATSRVLGRVDSQY
14 TRBV27 - ASSLSAGTGDLEQY
13 TRBV15 - ATSTQDSSTDTQY
12 TRBV7-2 - ASSLVGGVYGYT
12 TRBV30 - AWSPGFSGNTIY
14 TRBV28 - ASSLGTSGRRDEQY
14 TRBV11-2 - ASSHPAGPEGDEQY
14 TRBV4-1 - ASSQDPGRAAGELF
11 TRBV27 few ASSLRTDYGYT